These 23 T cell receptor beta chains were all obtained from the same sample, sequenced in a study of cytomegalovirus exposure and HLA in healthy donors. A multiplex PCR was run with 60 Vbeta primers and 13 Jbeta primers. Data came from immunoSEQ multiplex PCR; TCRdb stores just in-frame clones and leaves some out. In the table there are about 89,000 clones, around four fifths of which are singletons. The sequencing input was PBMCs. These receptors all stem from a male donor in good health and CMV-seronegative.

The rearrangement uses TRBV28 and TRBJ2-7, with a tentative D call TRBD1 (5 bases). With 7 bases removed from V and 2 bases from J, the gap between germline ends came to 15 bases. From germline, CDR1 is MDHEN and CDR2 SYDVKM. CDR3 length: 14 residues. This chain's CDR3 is CASNELGATYEQYF. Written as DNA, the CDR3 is TGTGCCAGCAACGAATTAGGGGCAACCTACGAGCAGTACTTC.

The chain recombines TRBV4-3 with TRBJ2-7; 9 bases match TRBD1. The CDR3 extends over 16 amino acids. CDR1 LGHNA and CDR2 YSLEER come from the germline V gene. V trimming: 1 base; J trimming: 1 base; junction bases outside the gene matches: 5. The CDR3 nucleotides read TGCGCCAGCAGCCAAGTTCCCGGACAGGGGTCCTACGAGCAGTACTTC. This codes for CASSQVPGQGSYEQYF.

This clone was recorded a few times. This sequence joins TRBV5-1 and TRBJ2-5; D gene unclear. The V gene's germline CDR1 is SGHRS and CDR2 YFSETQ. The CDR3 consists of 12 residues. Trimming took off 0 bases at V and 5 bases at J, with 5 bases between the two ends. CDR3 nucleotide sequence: TGCGCCAGCAGCTTGGTATTCGAGACCCAGTACTTC. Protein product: CASSLVFETQYF.

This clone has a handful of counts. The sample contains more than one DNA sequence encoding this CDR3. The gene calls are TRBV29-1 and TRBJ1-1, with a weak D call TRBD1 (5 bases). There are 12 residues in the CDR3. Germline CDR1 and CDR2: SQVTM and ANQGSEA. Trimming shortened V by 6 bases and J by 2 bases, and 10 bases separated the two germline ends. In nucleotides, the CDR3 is TGCAGCGTGGTTACAGGTAACACTGAAGCTTTCTTT. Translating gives CSVVTGNTEAFF.

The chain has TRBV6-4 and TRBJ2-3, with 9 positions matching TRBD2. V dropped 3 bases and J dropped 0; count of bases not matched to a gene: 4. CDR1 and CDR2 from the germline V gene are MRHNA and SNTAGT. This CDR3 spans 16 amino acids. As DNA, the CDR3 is TGTGCCAGCAGTGATGCGGCGGGAGGGAGCACAGATACGCAGTATTTT. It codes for CASSDAAGGSTDTQYF.

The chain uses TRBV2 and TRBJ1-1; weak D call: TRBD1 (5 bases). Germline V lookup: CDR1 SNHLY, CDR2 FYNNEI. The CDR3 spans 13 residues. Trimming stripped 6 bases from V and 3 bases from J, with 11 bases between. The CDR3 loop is CASRNDRYTEAFF. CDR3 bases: TGTGCCAGCAGGAACGACAGATACACTGAAGCTTTCTTT.

CDR3 in amino acids: CASSPVRGTEAFF. CDR3 bases: TGTGCCAGCTCACCCGTGCGGGGCACTGAAGCTTTCTTT. This sequence joins TRBV18 and TRBJ1-1; D not resolved. Trimming left V 3 bases short and J 4 bases short, with 9 bases between. CDR1 is KGHSH, CDR2 LQKENI, per germline. The CDR3 contains 13 residues. Using reference TRBV18 and TRBJ1-1 for the parts outside the CDR3, the full variable domain is NAGVMQNPRHLVRRRGQEARLRCSPMKGHSHVYWYRQLPEEGLKFMVYLQKENIIDESGMPKERFSAEFPKEGPSILRIQQVVRGDSAAYFCASSPVRGTEAFFGQGTRLTVV.

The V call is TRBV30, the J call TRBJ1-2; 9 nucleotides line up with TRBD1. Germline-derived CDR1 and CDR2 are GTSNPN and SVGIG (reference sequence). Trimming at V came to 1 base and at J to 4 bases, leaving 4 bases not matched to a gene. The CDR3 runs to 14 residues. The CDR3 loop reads CAWSAGQGGYGYTF. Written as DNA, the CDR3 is TGTGCCTGGAGTGCGGGACAGGGCGGCTATGGCTACACCTTC.

In DNA, the CDR3 is TGTGCCGTTCAGGGGCAGGTTAACTATGGCTACACCTTC. Translated, it gives CAVQGQVNYGYTF. This chain joins TRBV7-2 and TRBJ1-2, with D possibly being TRBD1 (6 bases). Trimming left V 11 bases short and J 1 base short, with 14 bases between. CDR1 and CDR2 from the germline V gene are SGHTA and FQGNSA. The CDR3 has 13 residues.

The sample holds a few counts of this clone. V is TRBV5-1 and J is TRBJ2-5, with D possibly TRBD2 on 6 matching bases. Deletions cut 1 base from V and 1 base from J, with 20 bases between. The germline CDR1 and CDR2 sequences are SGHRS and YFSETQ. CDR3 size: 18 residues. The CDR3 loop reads CASSLSVLSAGIQETQYF. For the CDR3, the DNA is TGCGCCAGCAGCTTGAGCGTATTATCGGCGGGGATCCAAGAGACCCAGTACTTC.

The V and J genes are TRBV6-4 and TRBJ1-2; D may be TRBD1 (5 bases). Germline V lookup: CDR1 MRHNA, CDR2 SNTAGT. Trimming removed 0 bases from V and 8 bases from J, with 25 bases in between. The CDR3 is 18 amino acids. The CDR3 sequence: CASSDSGSWGRGLRGYTF. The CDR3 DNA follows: TGTGCCAGCAGTGACTCTGGGTCCTGGGGCAGAGGCTTGCGCGGCTACACCTTC.

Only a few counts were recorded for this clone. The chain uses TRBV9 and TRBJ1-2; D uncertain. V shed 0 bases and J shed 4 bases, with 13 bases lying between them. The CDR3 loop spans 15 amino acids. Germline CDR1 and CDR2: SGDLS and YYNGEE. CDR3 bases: TGTGCCAGCAGCGTAGTGGCAGGCCAACCCTATGGCTACACCTTC. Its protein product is CASSVVAGQPYGYTF.

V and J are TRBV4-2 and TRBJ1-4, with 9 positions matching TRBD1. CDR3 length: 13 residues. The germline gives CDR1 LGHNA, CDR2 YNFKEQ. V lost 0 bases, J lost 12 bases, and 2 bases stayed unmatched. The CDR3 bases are TGTGCCAGCAGCCAAGAGGGACAGGGTGAACTGTTTTTT. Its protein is CASSQEGQGELFF.

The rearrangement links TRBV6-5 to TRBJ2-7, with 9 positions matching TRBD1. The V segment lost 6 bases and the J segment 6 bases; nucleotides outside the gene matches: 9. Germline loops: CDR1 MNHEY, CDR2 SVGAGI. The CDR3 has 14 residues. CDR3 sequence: CASRSGTGSREQYF. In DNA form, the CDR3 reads TGTGCCAGCAGATCCGGGACAGGGTCTCGCGAGCAGTACTTC.

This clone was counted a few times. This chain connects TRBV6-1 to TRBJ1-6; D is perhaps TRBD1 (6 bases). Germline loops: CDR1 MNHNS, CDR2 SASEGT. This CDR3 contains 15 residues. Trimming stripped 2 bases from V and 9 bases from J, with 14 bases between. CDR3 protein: CASSERAEGGSPLHF. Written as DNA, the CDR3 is TGTGCCAGCAGTGAAAGGGCAGAAGGGGGTTCACCCCTCCACTTT.

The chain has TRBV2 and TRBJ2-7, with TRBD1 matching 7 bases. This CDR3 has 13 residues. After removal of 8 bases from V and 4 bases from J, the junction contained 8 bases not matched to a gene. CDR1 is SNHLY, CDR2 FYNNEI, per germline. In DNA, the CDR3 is TGTGCCAGCGGCCGGGACAGCCCTTACGAGCAGTACTTC. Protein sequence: CASGRDSPYEQYF. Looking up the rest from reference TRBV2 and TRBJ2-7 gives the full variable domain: EPEVTQTPSHQVTQMGQEVILRCVPISNHLYFYWYRQILGQKVEFLVSFYNNEISEKSEIFDDQFSVERPDGSNFTLKIRSTKLEDSAMYFCASGRDSPYEQYFGPGTRLTVT.

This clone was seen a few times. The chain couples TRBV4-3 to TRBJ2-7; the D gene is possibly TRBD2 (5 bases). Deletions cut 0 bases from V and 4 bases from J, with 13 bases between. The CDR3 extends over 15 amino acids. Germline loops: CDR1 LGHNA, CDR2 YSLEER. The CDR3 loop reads CASSQDRSGLYEQYF. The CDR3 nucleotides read TGCGCCAGCAGCCAAGATCGATCGGGGTTATACGAGCAGTACTTC.

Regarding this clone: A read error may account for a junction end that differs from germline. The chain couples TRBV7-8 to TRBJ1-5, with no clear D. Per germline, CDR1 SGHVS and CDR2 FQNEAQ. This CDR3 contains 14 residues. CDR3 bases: TGTACCAGCAGCCCTATGACCGGAGATCAGCCCCAGCATTTT. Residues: CTSSPMTGDQPQHF.

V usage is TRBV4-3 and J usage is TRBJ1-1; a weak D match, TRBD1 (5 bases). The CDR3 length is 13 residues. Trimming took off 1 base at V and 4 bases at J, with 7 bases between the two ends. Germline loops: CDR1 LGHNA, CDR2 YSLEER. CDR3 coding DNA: TGCGCCAGCAGCCAAGTTGGGGCCACTGAAGCTTTCTTT. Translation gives CASSQVGATEAFF.

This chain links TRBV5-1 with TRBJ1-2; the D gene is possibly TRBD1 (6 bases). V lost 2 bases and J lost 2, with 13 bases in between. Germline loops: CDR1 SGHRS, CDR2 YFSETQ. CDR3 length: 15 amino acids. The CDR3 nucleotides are TGCGCCAGCAGCTTAAGACAGGAACCAAACTATGGCTACACCTTC. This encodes CASSLRQEPNYGYTF.

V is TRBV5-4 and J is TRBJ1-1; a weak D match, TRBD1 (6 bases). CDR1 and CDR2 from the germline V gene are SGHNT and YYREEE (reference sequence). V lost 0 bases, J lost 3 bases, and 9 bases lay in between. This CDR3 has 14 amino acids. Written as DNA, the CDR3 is TGTGCCAGCAGCTTGGTGGGGGCGGACACTGAAGCTTTCTTT. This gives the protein CASSLVGADTEAFF.

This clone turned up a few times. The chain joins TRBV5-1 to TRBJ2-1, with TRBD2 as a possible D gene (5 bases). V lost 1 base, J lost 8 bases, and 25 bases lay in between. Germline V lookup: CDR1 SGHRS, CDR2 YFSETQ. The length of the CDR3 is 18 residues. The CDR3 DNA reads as TGCGCCAGCAGCTTGAGACGTTCGGGCGGCCGGGATTGGGATGAGCAGTTCTTC. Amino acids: CASSLRRSGGRDWDEQFF.

CDR3 nucleotides: TGTGCCAGCAGCCCGGAGACCGGGACTAGCGTGATTAATGAGCAGTTCTTC. This codes for CASSPETGTSVINEQFF. The chain combines TRBV9 with TRBJ2-1; 10 nucleotides align to TRBD2. This CDR3 is built from 17 residues. Germline CDR1 is SGDLS and CDR2 is YYNGEE. Losses at the gene ends were 4 bases for V and 7 bases for J; bases not matched to a gene: 14.